The 20 T cell receptor beta chains given below trace back to one sample, sequenced in a study of blood T cells in healthy people across ages. Primed by a sample-barcoded 5' primer and a J-beta primer mix, a second PCR proceeded for about 6 to 11 cycles. TCRdb called the 5' RACE reads again in MiXCR, with one record for every CDR3 protein. This table has 450,000 to 700,000 distinct CDR3 sequences, 27% appearing once. The sample comprised blood. The source of these receptors is a woman aged 70-85 years in good health.

The chain links TRBV29-1 to TRBJ2-5; unclear D gene. The DNA end favors TRBJ2-7, so the J call may be wrong. This CDR3 is built from 12 residues. Per germline, CDR1 SQVTM and CDR2 ANQGSEA. The CDR3 region is CSAKTTPYEQYF. As DNA, the CDR3 is TGCAGCGCAAAGACAACCCCCTACGAGCAGTACTTC.

The sample holds a few counts of this clonotype. The chain recombines TRBV7-8 with TRBJ1-2; 7 nucleotides match TRBD1. The germline V gene has CDR1 SGHVS and CDR2 FQNEAQ. The CDR3 runs 16 residues. V lost 7 bases, J lost 5 bases, and 16 bases stayed unmatched. In DNA form, the CDR3 reads TGTGCCAGCACCTCGTTAGGATTACAGGGGATTTATGGCTACACCTTC. It encodes CASTSLGLQGIYGYTF.

J is TRBJ1-5 and V is TRBV10-3; TRBD1 agrees at 7 bases. The CDR3 sequence is 14 residues long. Trimming removed 6 bases from V and 9 bases from J; junction bases left unmatched: 11. Germline V gene sequence: CDR1 ENHRY, CDR2 SYGVKD. In DNA form, the CDR3 reads TGTGCCATCAGGGCGGGACAGAGCCAGGGGCCCCAGCATTTT. Amino acid sequence: CAIRAGQSQGPQHF.

This clonotype was recorded only once. This rearrangement joins TRBV7-2 to TRBJ1-4; D is perhaps TRBD1 (5 bases). CDR3 length: 14 residues. Germline V lookup: CDR1 SGHTA, CDR2 FQGNSA. V was trimmed by 5 bases and J by 7 bases, leaving 14 bases between them. CDR3 region: CASSIQDIPEKLFF. The CDR3 coding sequence is TGTGCCAGCAGCATACAGGATATTCCTGAAAAACTGTTTTTT.

This clonotype was picked up a small number of times. The genes are TRBV24-1 and TRBJ2-3; 7 positions agree with TRBD1. The V segment lost 3 bases and the J segment 2 bases; nucleotides outside the gene matches: 4. This CDR3 has 15 residues. Germline V gene data show CDR1 as KGHDR and CDR2 as SFDVKD. DNA for the CDR3: TGTGCCACCAGTGATCCGACAGGGTTCACAGATACGCAGTATTTT. This translates into CATSDPTGFTDTQYF.

This rearrangement joins TRBV29-1 to TRBJ1-2, with 8 bases matching TRBD1. This CDR3 region has 11 residues. CDR1 is SQVTM and CDR2 is ANQGSEA in the germline V gene. J was trimmed by 10 bases and V by 4 bases; bases with no gene match: 5. The CDR3 loop is CSVGGQATYTF. Here the CDR3 DNA reads TGCAGCGTTGGGGGACAGGCAACCTACACCTTC.

This clonotype was seen more than once but under ten times. The chain recombines TRBV2 with TRBJ2-5; TRBD2 matches at 13 bases. Germline V CDR1 and CDR2: SNHLY, FYNNEI. The length of the CDR3 is 18 residues. Trimming at V came to 6 bases and at J to 2 bases, leaving 12 bases not matched to a gene. CDR3 residues: CASSAGRTSGGKQETQYF. Written as DNA, the CDR3 is TGTGCCAGCAGCGCTGGAAGGACTAGCGGGGGCAAACAAGAGACCCAGTACTTC.

V is TRBV6-5 and J is TRBJ2-5; possibly TRBD1 or TRBD2 for D (5 bases each). V lost 6 bases, J lost 1 base, and 12 bases lay in between. The CDR3 has 14 residues. Germline lookup yields CDR1 MNHEY and CDR2 SVGAGI. CDR3 coding DNA: TGTGCCAGCAGCACCCCAGGGACCCAAGAGACCCAGTACTTC. Its translation is CASSTPGTQETQYF.

This clonotype has only a few counts. The junction shows a germline mismatch at one end, possibly a read error. This sequence joins TRBV7-2 and TRBJ2-2, with 14 nucleotides matching TRBD2. CDR1 is SGHTA, CDR2 FQGNSA, per germline. The CDR3 is made up of 17 amino acids. CDR3 in amino acids: CACSPLRTSGGSGELFF. Here the CDR3 DNA reads TGTGCCTGCAGCCCACTGAGGACTAGCGGGGGGTCCGGGGAGCTGTTTTTT.

This sequence joins TRBV7-2 and TRBJ2-5, with D perhaps matching TRBD2 (7 bases). With the DNA end fitting TRBJ2-1 better, the J assignment may be wrong. The CDR3 contains 17 residues. Germline CDR1 SGHTA, CDR2 FQGNSA. CDR3: CASSPRFGGAGLNEQFF. In DNA form, the CDR3 reads TGTGCCAGCAGCCCGAGGTTTGGGGGGGCGGGTTTGAATGAGCAGTTCTTC.

A few counts support this clonotype. This chain uses TRBV10-2 with TRBJ1-2; a possible D gene is TRBD1 (5 bases). Per the germline V gene, CDR1 is WSHSY and CDR2 is SAAADI. Trimming pared 0 bases from V and 8 bases from J, leaving 10 bases between. The CDR3 runs to 13 residues. The CDR3 loop reads CASSESNTGGYTF. The CDR3 nucleotides are TGCGCCAGCAGTGAGTCGAATACAGGCGGCTACACCTTC.

The chain recombines TRBV5-6 with TRBJ1-4; the D is unclear. The germline V and J ends were trimmed by 1 base and 3 bases, with 10 bases remaining between them. In germline, CDR1 is SGHDT, CDR2 YYEEEE. This CDR3 region has 15 residues. CDR3 sequence (DNA): TGTGCCAGCAGCTTGACGGCGTTTGCTAATGAAAAACTGTTTTTT. Protein: CASSLTAFANEKLFF.

Comments on this clonotype: Just one base apart from a much larger clone, this may be a read error. The CDR3 nucleotides are TGTGCCAGCAGCTTAGTAGGCGACCAGTACTTC. It codes for CASSLVGDQYF. V and J are TRBV7-9 and TRBJ2-7; D unclear. CDR3 length equals 11 residues. V lost 1 base, J lost 10 bases, and 8 bases lay in between. Germline CDR1 is SEHNR and CDR2 is FQNEAQ (reference sequence).

A few counts support this clonotype. The CDR3 is CAWSDSPNSPLHF. The CDR3 nucleotides are TGTGCCTGGAGTGACTCACCCAATTCACCCCTCCACTTT. This sequence joins TRBV30 and TRBJ1-6; D not certain. Germline lookup yields CDR1 GTSNPN and CDR2 SVGIG (reference sequence). The CDR3 spans 13 residues. V gave up 1 base and J gave up 7 bases, with 8 bases separating them.

V usage is TRBV2 and J usage is TRBJ1-2; 9 bases are shared with TRBD1. The V gene's germline CDR1 is SNHLY and CDR2 FYNNEI. This CDR3 spans 14 amino acids. The V and J ends lost 4 bases and 8 bases, in that order; junction bases with no gene match: 8. The DNA for the CDR3 is TGTGCCAGCAGTGGTGTGGACAGGGGAGGAGGCTACACCTTC. It is translated as CASSGVDRGGGYTF.

This clonotype has only a few counts. This chain uses TRBV7-2 with TRBJ1-2; 9 nucleotides align to TRBD1. In germline, CDR1 is SGHTA, CDR2 FQGNSA. Unmatched junction bases numbered 12, after V lost 3 bases and J lost 7 bases. The CDR3 spans 16 residues. The CDR3 DNA follows: TGTGCCAGCAGCTTGGCCCATGGACAGGGGTGGGGTGGCTACACCTTC. Encoded protein: CASSLAHGQGWGGYTF.

The CDR3 sequence is CASSLEQGRGKLFF. For the CDR3, the DNA is TGTGCCAGCAGCTTAGAACAGGGGAGGGGGAAACTGTTTTTT. The chain joins TRBV7-8 to TRBJ1-4; 7 nucleotides agree with TRBD1. Trimming at V came to 1 base and at J to 11 bases, leaving 7 bases not matched to a gene. CDR1 is SGHVS, CDR2 FQNEAQ, per germline. The CDR3 length is 14 residues.

The J gene is TRBJ2-3, the V gene TRBV7-9; no clear D gene. The CDR3 covers 14 residues. V was shortened by 0 bases and J by 4 bases, with 8 bases between the two germline ends. CDR1 and CDR2 from the germline V gene are SEHNR and FQNEAQ (reference sequence). The CDR3 protein is CASSLAKDSDTQYF. CDR3 sequence (DNA): TGTGCCAGCAGCTTAGCGAAGGATTCAGATACGCAGTATTTT. Combining the CDR3 with reference TRBV7-9 and TRBJ2-3 gives the whole variable domain DTGVSQNPRHKITKRGQNVTFRCDPISEHNRLYWYRQTLGQGPEFLTYFQNEAQLEKSRLLSDRFSAERPKGSFSTLEIQRTEQGDSAMYLCASSLAKDSDTQYFGPGTRLTVL.

This clonotype was detected ten times or more. This rearrangement joins TRBV5-1 to TRBJ1-2; tentative D call: TRBD1 (6 bases). Germline CDR1 SGHRS, CDR2 YFSETQ. The CDR3 has 12 amino acids. V lost 3 bases and J 8 bases, leaving 11 bases between the germline ends. This chain's CDR3 is CASSSQGEGYTF. CDR3 DNA sequence: TGCGCCAGCAGCTCACAGGGAGAAGGCTACACCTTC.

This chain joins TRBV12-3 or TRBV12-4 and TRBJ2-3, with TRBD2 identical over 11 bases. The CDR3 has 15 residues. The J segment lost 1 base and the V segment lost 7 bases, leaving 4 bases of the junction unmatched. Written as DNA, the CDR3 is TGTGCCAGCAATTCGACTAGCGGGGGCACAGATACGCAGTATTTT. Translation gives CASNSTSGGTDTQYF.